Sequencing of this TCR beta chain was carried out in a study of OX40 agonist ivuxolimab in advanced cancers. Germline CDR1 reads LGHNA; CDR2 reads YSLEER. This CDR3 is 13 amino acids long. Trimming stripped 0 bases from V and 7 bases from J, with 7 bases between. Repertoires were generated with immunoSEQ multiplex PCR, while TCRdb's copy carries only in-frame clones and drops some. The sample holds around 110,000 clones, approximately 92% seen once. The origin of this receptor is an adult with an advanced solid tumor such as melanoma, head and neck, liver or kidney cancer. Here the sequenced sample was CD4+ or CD8+ T cells sorted from blood, taken in a trial of the OX40 agonist ivuxolimab. V usage is TRBV4-3 and J usage is TRBJ1-5, with D unclear. The CDR3 reads CASSQDKGQPQHF. DNA of the CDR3: TGCGCCAGCAGCCAAGACAAAGGCCAGCCCCAGCATTTT.